This TCR beta chain was found in a study of T cell repertoires in cytomegalovirus infection. Findings of the study overall: Carriers of CMV plus the relevant HLA were identified by cumulative public TCR beta family frequency. The ex vivo response was dominated by HLA-C-restricted CMV-specific TCR beta clonotypes.

MiXCR was run by TCRdb on the reads, yielding one entry per CDR3 protein. This table has hundreds of thousands of distinct CDR3 sequences, under 45% appearing once. Germline V CDR1 and CDR2: SGHAT, FQNNGV. CDR3 length: 13 residues. Between the trimmed V and J ends, which lost 2 bases and 4 bases, there was a span of 6 bases. In its sample, this clonotype was seen many times. Its cognate antigen is unknown. The clonotype comes from a human donor in good health (CMV status not recorded). Some clones in this sample may be carry-over from other donors' samples. The V and J genes are TRBV11-2 and TRBJ1-5; D unresolved. This sample comprised cultured PBMCs, obtained from culture after CMV antigen stimulation. CDR3 protein: CASSLSPNQPQHF. CDR3 in DNA: TGTGCCAGCAGCTTAAGCCCGAATCAGCCCCAGCATTTT.